A selection of T cell receptor beta chains follows, all from one sample in a study of shared clonotypes between healthy human individuals. Here immunoSEQ multiplex PCR was the method, and the copy in TCRdb shows in-frame clones only, minus some. The sample has under 2,000,000 clones, approximately 95% seen once. Sequenced sample: naive CD8+ T cells sorted from blood. The origin of the receptors is a man aged 18 to 30 in good health. Each CDR3 is given without its conserved first and last residue.

>TRBJ2-1|TRBV10-1
ASSPTPLAGAYNEQF
>TRBJ2-7|TRBV2
ASSGMGYEQY
>TRBJ2-1|TRBV27
ASSLRAASYNEQF
>TRBJ2-1|TRBV29-1
SVEETTSGRALNEQF
>TRBJ1-3|TRBV30
AWSGNTIY
>TRBJ2-7|TRBV28
ASSYRGQGAHEQY
>TRBJ1-4|TRBV2
ASNWETQAATNEKLF
>TRBJ1-5|TRBV2
ASRRESNQPQH
>TRBJ2-7|TRBV4-1
ASSHQVSYEQY
>TRBJ2-2|TRBV5-4
ASGGGAGELF
>TRBJ2-7|TRBV6-6
ASSIWRGNEQY
>TRBJ1-5|TRBV7-8
ASSRPGTETYSNQPQH
>TRBJ2-7|TRBV6-5
ASRARGGLPYEQY
>TRBJ2-7|TRBV27
ASSLRGGVLEQY
>TRBJ2-3|TRBV30
AWRTFPGLAGSTDTQY
>TRBJ1-4|TRBV5-6
ASSLEAGVEI
>TRBJ2-2|TRBV30
AWSVGGNGELF
>TRBJ2-4|TRBV27
ASRGTGRGNIQY
>TRBJ1-3|TRBV6-1
ASSDSFPSGNTIY
>TRBJ2-1|TRBV7-3
ASSSLAGDYNEQF
>TRBJ1-3|TRBV4-3
ASSQDEGMGNTIY
>TRBJ2-1|TRBV5-4
ASSLASDEQF
>TRBJ2-7|TRBV11-2
ASLEVKGASYEQY
>TRBJ2-7|TRBV4-1
ASSPGQLTYEQY
>TRBJ1-5|TRBV2
ASNNGDQPQH
>TRBJ2-2|TRBV7-6
ASSPLVMAGPSGELF
>TRBJ2-7|TRBV5-6
ASSWGREHYEQY
>TRBJ1-1|TRBV4-3
ASSQDNWNTEAF
>TRBJ2-7|TRBV29-1
SVEAGGGEQY
>TRBJ2-7|TRBV5-1
ASSPGGTGTYEQY
>TRBJ1-2|TRBV25-1
ASSEALGHLYGYT
>TRBJ2-3|TRBV27
ASSLLYGAEGTDTQY
>TRBJ2-4|TRBV30
AWSVDLAKNIQY
>TRBJ2-3|TRBV6-5
ASSHSGADTDTQY
>TRBJ2-7|TRBV7-2
ASSLPGNWNEQY
>TRBJ2-7|TRBV29-1
SVDTSYEQY
>TRBJ2-7|TRBV30
AWSVGQGSEQY
>TRBJ1-1|TRBV28
ASSRQGMGTEAF
>TRBJ2-3|TRBV7-2
ASSSTPGLAGEPTDTQY
>TRBJ1-5|TRBV10-3
AISAYLGLSNQPQH
>TRBJ2-7|TRBV5-5
ASSLGQGSRYEQY
>TRBJ2-1|TRBV30
AWSQRGQGSYNEQF
>TRBJ2-4|TRBV6-5
ASSYSSVNIQY
>TRBJ2-1|TRBV2
ASSLETLYNEQF
>TRBJ2-2|TRBV5-1
ASSSGSFSGGPNTGELF
>TRBJ2-7|TRBV11-2
ASSFSEYYEQY
>TRBJ1-2|TRBV6-5
ASSYGTEPNYGYT
>TRBJ2-2|TRBV7-8
ASSLNGAVPNTGELF
>TRBJ2-2|TRBV6-5
ASGFFAGELF
>TRBJ2-5|TRBV7-6
ASSAWGEFQETQY
>TRBJ2-7|TRBV5-4
ASSSPGTQYEQY
>TRBJ2-2|TRBV13
ASSLTGGWGAGELF
>TRBJ1-4|TRBV7-6
ASSLIGQANEKLF
>TRBJ1-2|TRBV5-6
ASSPGQGTYGYT
>TRBJ2-3|TRBV7-9
ASSGTSGPGRDTQY